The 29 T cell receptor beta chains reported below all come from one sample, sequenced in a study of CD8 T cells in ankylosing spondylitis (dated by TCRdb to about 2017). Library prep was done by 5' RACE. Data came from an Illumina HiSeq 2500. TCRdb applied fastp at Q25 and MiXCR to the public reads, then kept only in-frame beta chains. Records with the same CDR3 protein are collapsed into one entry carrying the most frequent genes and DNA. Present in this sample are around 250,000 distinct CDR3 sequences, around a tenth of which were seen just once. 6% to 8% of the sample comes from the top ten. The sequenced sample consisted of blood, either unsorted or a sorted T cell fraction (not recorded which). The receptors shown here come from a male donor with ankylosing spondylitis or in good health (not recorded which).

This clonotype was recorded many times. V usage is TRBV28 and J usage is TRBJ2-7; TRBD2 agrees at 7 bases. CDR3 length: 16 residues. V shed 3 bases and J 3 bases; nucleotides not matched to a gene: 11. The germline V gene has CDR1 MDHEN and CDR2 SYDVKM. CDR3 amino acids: CASSFSGTTFNYEQYF. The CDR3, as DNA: TGTGCCAGCAGTTTTTCCGGGACTACCTTCAACTACGAGCAGTACTTC.

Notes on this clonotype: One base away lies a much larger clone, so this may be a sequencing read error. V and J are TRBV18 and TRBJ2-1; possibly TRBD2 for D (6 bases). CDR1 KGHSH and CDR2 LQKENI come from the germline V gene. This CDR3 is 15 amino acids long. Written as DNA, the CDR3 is TGTGTCAGCTCACCAGACGGGAGCTCCTACAATGAGCAGTTCTTC. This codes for CVSSPDGSSYNEQFF.

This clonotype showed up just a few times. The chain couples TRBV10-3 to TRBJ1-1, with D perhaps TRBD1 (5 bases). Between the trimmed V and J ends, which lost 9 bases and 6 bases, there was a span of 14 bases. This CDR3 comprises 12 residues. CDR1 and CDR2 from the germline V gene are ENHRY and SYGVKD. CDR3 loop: CAISPGLSEAFF. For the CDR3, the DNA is TGTGCCATAAGCCCGGGGCTTTCTGAAGCTTTCTTT.

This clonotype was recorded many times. CDR3 in DNA: TGTGCCATCAGTCCCGGGGGTGGCGAGACCCAGTACTTC. Its translation: CAISPGGGETQYF. The chain links TRBV10-3 to TRBJ2-5; perhaps TRBD2 as D (6 bases). V was clipped by 5 bases and J by 5 bases, with 12 bases between them. The germline gives CDR1 ENHRY, CDR2 SYGVKD. The length of the CDR3 is 13 residues.

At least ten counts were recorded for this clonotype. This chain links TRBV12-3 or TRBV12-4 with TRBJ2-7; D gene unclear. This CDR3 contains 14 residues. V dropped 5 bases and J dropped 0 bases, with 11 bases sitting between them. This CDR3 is CASSPIGFSYEQYF. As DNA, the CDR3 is TGTGCCAGCAGTCCGATTGGGTTCTCCTACGAGCAGTACTTC.

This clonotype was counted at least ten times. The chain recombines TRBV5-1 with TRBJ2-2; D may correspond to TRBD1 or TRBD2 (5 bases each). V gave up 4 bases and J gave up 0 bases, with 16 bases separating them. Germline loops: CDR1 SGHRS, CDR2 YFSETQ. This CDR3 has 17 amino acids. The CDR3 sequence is CASSLGTDFPNTGELFF. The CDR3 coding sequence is TGCGCCAGCAGCCTTGGGACGGACTTCCCGAACACCGGGGAGCTGTTTTTT.

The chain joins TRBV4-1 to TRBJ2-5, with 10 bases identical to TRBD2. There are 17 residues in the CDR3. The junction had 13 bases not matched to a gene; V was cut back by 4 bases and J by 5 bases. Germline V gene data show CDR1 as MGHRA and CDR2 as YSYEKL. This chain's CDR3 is CASSPLSGLAVVETQYF. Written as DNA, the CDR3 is TGCGCCAGCAGCCCCTTAAGCGGACTAGCGGTAGTGGAGACCCAGTACTTC.

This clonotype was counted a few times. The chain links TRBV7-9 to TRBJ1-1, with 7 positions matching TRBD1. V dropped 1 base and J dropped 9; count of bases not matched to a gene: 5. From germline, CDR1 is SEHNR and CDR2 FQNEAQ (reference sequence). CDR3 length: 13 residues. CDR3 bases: TGTGCCAGCAGCTTAGGAGGACAGGAAAAAGCTTTCTTT. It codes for CASSLGGQEKAFF.

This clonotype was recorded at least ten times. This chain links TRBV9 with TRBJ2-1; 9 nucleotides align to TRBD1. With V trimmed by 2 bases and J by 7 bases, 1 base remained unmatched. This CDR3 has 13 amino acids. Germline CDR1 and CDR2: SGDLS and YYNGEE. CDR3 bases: TGTGCCAGCAGCGTCGACAGGGGGAATGAGCAGTTCTTC. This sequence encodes CASSVDRGNEQFF.

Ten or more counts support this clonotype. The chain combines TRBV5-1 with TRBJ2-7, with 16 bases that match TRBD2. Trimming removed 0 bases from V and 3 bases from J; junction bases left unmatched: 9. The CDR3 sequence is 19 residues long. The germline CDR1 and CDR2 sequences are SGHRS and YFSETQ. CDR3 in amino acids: CASSLEGLAGGPSGYEQYF. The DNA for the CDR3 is TGCGCCAGCAGCTTGGAGGGACTAGCGGGAGGGCCAAGTGGCTACGAGCAGTACTTC.

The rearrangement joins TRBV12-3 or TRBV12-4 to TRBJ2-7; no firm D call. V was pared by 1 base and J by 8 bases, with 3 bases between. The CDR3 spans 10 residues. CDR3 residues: CASSLGQQYF. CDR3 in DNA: TGTGCCAGCAGTTTAGGGCAGCAGTACTTC.

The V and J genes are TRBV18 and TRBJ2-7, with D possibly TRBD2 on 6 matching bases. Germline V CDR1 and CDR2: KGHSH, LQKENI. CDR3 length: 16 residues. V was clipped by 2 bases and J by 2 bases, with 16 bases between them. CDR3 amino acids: CASSPTLGGATYEQYF. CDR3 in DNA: TGTGCCAGCTCACCAACCCTCGGGGGTGCGACCTACGAGCAGTACTTC.

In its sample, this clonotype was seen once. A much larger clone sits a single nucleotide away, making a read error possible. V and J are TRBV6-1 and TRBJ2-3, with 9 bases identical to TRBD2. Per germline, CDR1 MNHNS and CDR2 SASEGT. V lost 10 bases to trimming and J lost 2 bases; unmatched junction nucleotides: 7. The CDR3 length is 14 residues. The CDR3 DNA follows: TGTGCCATAGCGGGAGAGACTAACACAGATACGCAGTATTTT. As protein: CAIAGETNTDTQYF.

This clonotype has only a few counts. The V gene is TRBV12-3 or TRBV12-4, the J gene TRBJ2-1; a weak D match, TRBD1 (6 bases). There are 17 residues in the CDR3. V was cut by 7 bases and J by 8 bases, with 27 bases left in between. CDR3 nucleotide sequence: TGTGCCAGCACCTCTTACGAAGGGGGTTCCGGGCGTCATGAGCAGTTCTTC. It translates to CASTSYEGGSGRHEQFF.

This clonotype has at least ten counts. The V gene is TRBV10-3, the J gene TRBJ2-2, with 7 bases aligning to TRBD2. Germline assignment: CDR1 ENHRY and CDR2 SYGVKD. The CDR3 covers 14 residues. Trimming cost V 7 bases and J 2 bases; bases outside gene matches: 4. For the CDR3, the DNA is TGTGCCATCAATCCTAGCGGAAACACCGGGGAGCTGTTTTTT. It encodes CAINPSGNTGELFF.

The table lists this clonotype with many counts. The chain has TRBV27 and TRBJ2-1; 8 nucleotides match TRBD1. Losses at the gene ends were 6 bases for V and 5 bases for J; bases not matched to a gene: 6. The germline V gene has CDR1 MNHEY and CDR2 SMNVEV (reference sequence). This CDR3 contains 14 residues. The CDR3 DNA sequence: TGTGCCAGCAGCCTGACAGGGGTGAACAATGAGCAGTTCTTC. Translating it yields CASSLTGVNNEQFF.

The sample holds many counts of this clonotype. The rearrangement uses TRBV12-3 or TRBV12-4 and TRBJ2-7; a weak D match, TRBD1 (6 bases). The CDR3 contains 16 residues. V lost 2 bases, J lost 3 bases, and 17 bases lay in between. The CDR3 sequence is CASSLLTWGPLYEQYF. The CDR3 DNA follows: TGTGCCAGCAGTTTATTAACGTGGGGGCCGCTCTACGAGCAGTACTTC.

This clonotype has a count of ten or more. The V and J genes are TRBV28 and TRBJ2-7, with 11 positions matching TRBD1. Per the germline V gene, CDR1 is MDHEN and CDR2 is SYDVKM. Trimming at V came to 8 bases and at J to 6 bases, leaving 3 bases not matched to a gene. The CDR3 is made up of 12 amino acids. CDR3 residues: CASGDRGVEQYF. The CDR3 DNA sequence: TGTGCCAGCGGGGACAGGGGGGTCGAGCAGTACTTC.

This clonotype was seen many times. The CDR3 DNA follows: TGTGCCAGCAGCGTAGACGAAGGGGCGATAATCAATGCAGATACGCAGTATTTT. Amino acids: CASSVDEGAIINADTQYF. The chain joins TRBV9 to TRBJ2-3, with D perhaps TRBD1 (5 bases). This CDR3 is 18 amino acids long. Germline V gene sequence: CDR1 SGDLS, CDR2 YYNGEE. Trimming removed 0 bases from V and 4 bases from J, with 21 bases in between.

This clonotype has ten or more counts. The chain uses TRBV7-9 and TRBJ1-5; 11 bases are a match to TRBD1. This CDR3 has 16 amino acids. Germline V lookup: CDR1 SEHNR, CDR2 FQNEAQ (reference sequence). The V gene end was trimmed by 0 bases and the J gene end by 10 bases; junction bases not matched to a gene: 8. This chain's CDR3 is CASSLAYTDRGLPQHF. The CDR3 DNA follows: TGTGCCAGCAGCTTAGCGTATACGGACAGGGGGCTTCCCCAGCATTTT.

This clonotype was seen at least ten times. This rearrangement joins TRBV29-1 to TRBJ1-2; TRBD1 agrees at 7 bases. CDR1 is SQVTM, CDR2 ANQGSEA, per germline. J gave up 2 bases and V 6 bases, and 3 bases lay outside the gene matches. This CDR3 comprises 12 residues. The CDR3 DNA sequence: TGCAGCGTCCGGGACAGCAACTATGGCTACACCTTC. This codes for CSVRDSNYGYTF. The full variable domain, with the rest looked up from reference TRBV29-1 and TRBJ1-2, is SAVISQKPSRDICQRGTSLTIQCQVDSQVTMMFWYRQQPGQSLTLIATANQGSEATYESGFVIDKFPISRPNLTFSTLTVSNMSPEDSSIYLCSVRDSNYGYTFGSGTRLTVV.

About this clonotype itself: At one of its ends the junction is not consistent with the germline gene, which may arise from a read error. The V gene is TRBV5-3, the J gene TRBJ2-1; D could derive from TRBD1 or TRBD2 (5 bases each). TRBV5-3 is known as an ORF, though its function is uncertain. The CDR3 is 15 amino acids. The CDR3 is CDRSPRGPPGDEQFF. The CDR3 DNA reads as TGTGACAGAAGCCCCCGGGGCCCTCCTGGAGATGAGCAGTTCTTC.

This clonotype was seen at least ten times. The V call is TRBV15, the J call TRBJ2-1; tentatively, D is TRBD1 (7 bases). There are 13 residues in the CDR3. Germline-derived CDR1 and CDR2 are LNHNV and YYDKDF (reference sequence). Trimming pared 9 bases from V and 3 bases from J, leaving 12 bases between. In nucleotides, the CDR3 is TGTGCCACATCGCGGGACAGCTACAATGAGCAGTTCTTC. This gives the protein CATSRDSYNEQFF.

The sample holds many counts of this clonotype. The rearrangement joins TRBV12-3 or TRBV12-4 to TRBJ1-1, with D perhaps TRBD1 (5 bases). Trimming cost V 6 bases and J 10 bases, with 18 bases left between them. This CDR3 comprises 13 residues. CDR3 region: CASSPRGRGSAFF. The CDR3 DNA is TGTGCCAGCAGCCCTAGGGGCAGAGGTTCAGCTTTCTTT.

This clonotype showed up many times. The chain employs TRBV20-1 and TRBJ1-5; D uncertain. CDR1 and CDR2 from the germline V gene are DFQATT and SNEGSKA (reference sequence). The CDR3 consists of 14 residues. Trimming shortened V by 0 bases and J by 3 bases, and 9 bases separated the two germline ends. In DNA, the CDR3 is TGCAGTGCTAGAGATCGTACGGCCAATCAGCCCCAGCATTTT. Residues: CSARDRTANQPQHF.

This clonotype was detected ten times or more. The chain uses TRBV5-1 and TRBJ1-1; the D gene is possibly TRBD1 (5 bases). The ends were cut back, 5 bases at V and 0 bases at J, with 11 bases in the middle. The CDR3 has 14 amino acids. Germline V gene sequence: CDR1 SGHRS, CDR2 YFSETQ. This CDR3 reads CASRFGTVNTEAFF. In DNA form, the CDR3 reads TGCGCCAGCAGGTTTGGGACGGTGAACACTGAAGCTTTCTTT.

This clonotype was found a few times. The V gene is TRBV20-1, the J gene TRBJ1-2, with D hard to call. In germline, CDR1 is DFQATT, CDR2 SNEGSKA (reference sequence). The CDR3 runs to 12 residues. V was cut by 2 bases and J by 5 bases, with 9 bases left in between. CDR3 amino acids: CSARIAGYGYTF. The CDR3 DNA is TGCAGTGCTAGAATCGCGGGGTATGGCTACACCTTC.

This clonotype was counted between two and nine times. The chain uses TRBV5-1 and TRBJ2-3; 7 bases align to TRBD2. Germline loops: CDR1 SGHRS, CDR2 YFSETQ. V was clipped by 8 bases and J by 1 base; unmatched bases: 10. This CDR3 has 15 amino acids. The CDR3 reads CASFLGLGGTDTQYF. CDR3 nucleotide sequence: TGCGCCAGTTTCCTCGGACTAGGTGGCACAGATACGCAGTATTTT. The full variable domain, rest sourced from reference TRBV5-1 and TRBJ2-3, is KAGVTQTPRYLIKTRGQQVTLSCSPISGHRSVSWYQQTPGQGLQFLFEYFSETQRNKGNFPGRFSGRQFSNSRSEMNVSTLELGDSALYLCASFLGLGGTDTQYFGPGTRLTVL.

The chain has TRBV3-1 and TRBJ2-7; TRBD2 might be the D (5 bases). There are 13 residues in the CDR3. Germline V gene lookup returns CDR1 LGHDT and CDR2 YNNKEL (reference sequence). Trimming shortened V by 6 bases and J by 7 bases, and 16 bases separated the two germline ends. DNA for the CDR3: TGTGCCAGCAGACCGACCGGGATTAGAGAGCAGTACTTC. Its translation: CASRPTGIREQYF.